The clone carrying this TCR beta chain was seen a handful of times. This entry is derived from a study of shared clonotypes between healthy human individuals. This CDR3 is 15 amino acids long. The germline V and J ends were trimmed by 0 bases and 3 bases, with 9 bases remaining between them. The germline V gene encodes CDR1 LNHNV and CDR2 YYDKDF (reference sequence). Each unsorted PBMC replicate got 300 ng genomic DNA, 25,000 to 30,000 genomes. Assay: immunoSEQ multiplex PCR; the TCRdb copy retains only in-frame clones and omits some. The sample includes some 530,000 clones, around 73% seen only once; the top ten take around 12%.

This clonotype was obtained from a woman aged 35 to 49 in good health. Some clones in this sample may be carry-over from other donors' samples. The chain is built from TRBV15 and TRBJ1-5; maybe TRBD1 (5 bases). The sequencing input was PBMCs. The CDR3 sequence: CATSREGQANQPQHF. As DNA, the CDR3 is TGTGCCACCAGCAGAGAGGGGCAGGCCAATCAGCCCCAGCATTTT.